Below, 30 T cell receptor beta chains from the same sample are listed, as sequenced in a study of cytomegalovirus exposure and HLA in healthy donors. This PCR relied on a set of 60 Vbeta primers and 13 Jbeta primers. Sequencing used immunoSEQ multiplex PCR; TCRdb keeps in-frame clones, though not all of them. This table holds under 120,000 clones, about 83% found once. The source material was PBMCs. These receptor sequences come from a female donor in good health and CMV-seropositive.

The rearrangement uses TRBV30 and TRBJ2-5; 9 bases are a match to TRBD2. Per germline, CDR1 GTSNPN and CDR2 SVGIG (reference sequence). This CDR3 contains 13 residues. V was pared by 4 bases and J by 7 bases, with 7 bases of the junction left unmatched. The CDR3 loop reads CAWIRNSGGTQYF. As DNA, the CDR3 is TGTGCCTGGATCAGAAATAGCGGGGGGACCCAGTACTTC.

This chain joins TRBV18 and TRBJ2-1, with 10 bases fitting TRBD2. Trimming removed 2 bases from V and 2 bases from J; junction bases left unmatched: 3. The CDR3 extends over 16 amino acids. Germline V gives CDR1 KGHSH, CDR2 LQKENI. The DNA for the CDR3 is TGTGCCAGCTCACCAGCTAGCGGGAGTGCCTACAATGAGCAGTTCTTC. Translation gives CASSPASGSAYNEQFF.

The sample holds a few counts of this clone. This chain joins TRBV6-1 and TRBJ1-2; D remains ambiguous. CDR1 is MNHNS, CDR2 SASEGT, per germline. The CDR3 is 16 residues long. With 1 base removed from V and 4 bases from J, the gap between germline ends came to 16 bases. Here the CDR3 DNA reads TGTGCCAGCAGTGAAGTCCCTCGCGGATCGAGCTATGGCTACACCTTC. Its protein product is CASSEVPRGSSYGYTF.

The rearrangement uses TRBV7-3 and TRBJ2-6; 8 positions match TRBD1. Germline V gives CDR1 SGHTA, CDR2 FQGTGA. V was pared by 5 bases and J by 4 bases, with 1 base of the junction left unmatched. This CDR3 has 14 residues. The CDR3 region has the DNA TGTGCCAGCAGCCAGGGGGCCGGGGCCAACGTCCTGACTTTC. Its protein product is CASSQGAGANVLTF.

In the case of this clone: Other nucleotide sequences in the sample specify the same CDR3. For the CDR3, the DNA is TGTGCCAGCAGCGTAGTAGCGGGGTCGAGCAATGAGCAGTTCTTC. Protein product: CASSVVAGSSNEQFF. The rearrangement links TRBV9 to TRBJ2-1; the match to TRBD2 covers 8 bases. The germline V gene encodes CDR1 SGDLS and CDR2 YYNGEE. The CDR3 consists of 15 residues. Germline trimming cut 0 bases from V and 6 bases from J; bases unmatched to any gene: 5.

DNA of the CDR3: TGTGCCAGCAGTAAAGGGACTAGCGTCAATGAGCAGTTCTTC. Translation gives CASSKGTSVNEQFF. The rearrangement joins TRBV6-5 to TRBJ2-1; 10 bases agree with TRBD2. The CDR3 has 14 residues. Germline V lookup: CDR1 MNHEY, CDR2 SVGAGI. Trimming at V came to 5 bases and at J to 6 bases, leaving 4 bases not matched to a gene.

This clone was observed a single time. The chain carries TRBV5-1 and TRBJ2-7; 8 bases fit TRBD1. The CDR3 length is 15 residues. Per germline, CDR1 SGHRS and CDR2 YFSETQ. J lost 2 bases, V lost 0 bases, and 4 bases had no gene match. DNA of the CDR3: TGCGCCAGCAGCTTGGGGGGGACAGGTCCCTACGAGCAGTACTTC. Translated, it gives CASSLGGTGPYEQYF.

The rearrangement joins TRBV27 to TRBJ2-5; the match to TRBD1 covers 11 bases. Matching the DNA end better, TRBJ2-7 makes the J call doubtful. Germline loops: CDR1 MNHEY, CDR2 SMNVEV (reference sequence). The CDR3 has 14 amino acids. This CDR3 reads CASSSGTGGYEQYF. The CDR3 region has the DNA TGTGCCAGCAGTTCCGGGACAGGGGGCTACGAGCAGTACTTC.

The chain combines TRBV19 with TRBJ2-4; 10 bases line up with TRBD2. Trimming at V came to 7 bases and at J to 6 bases, leaving 3 bases not matched to a gene. The CDR3 is made up of 13 amino acids. Germline assignment: CDR1 LNHDA and CDR2 SQIVND (reference sequence). The CDR3 region is CASTSGRLNIQYF. DNA of the CDR3: TGTGCCAGTACTAGCGGGAGATTAAACATTCAGTACTTC.

V is TRBV30 and J is TRBJ1-1; TRBD1 agrees at 7 bases. In germline, CDR1 is GTSNPN, CDR2 SVGIG (reference sequence). The CDR3 totals 13 residues. The V gene end was trimmed by 5 bases and the J gene end by 4 bases; junction bases not matched to a gene: 7. The CDR3 sequence is CAWGGQEGTEAFF. For the CDR3, the DNA is TGTGCCTGGGGAGGACAGGAAGGCACTGAAGCTTTCTTT.

This clone was counted a few times. The chain links TRBV7-8 to TRBJ2-3; 9 bases line up with TRBD2. The CDR3 has 18 amino acids. J lost 5 bases, V lost 3 bases, and 15 bases had no gene match. Germline CDR1 and CDR2: SGHVS and FQNEAQ. DNA for the CDR3: TGTGCCAGCAGCTTCCCTCTGGGGGTAGCGGGAGAGGTAGATACGCAGTATTTT. It specifies CASSFPLGVAGEVDTQYF.

The CDR3 reads CASSSRASGFTDTQYF. For the CDR3, the DNA is TGTGCCAGCAGCTCACGGGCTAGCGGATTCACAGATACGCAGTATTTT. The rearrangement uses TRBV7-3 and TRBJ2-3; 7 bases fit TRBD2. The V gene end was trimmed by 4 bases and the J gene end by 2 bases; junction bases not matched to a gene: 9. The CDR3 has 16 amino acids. In germline, CDR1 is SGHTA, CDR2 FQGTGA.

The chain couples TRBV9 to TRBJ1-3; D is perhaps TRBD1 (5 bases). The CDR3 spans 16 residues. Trimming cost V 0 bases and J 0 bases, with 10 bases left between them. Germline V gives CDR1 SGDLS, CDR2 YYNGEE. The CDR3 DNA follows: TGTGCCAGCAGCGTAGAGGGACTTCCCTCTGGAAACACCATATATTTT. Its translation: CASSVEGLPSGNTIYF.

This clone showed up just once. The chain recombines TRBV4-1 with TRBJ2-3; 10 bases align to TRBD2. CDR3 length: 16 amino acids. J was trimmed by 2 bases and V by 4 bases; bases with no gene match: 6. Per the germline V gene, CDR1 is MGHRA and CDR2 is YSYEKL. CDR3 region: CASSRSLAGNTDTQYF. Written as DNA, the CDR3 is TGCGCCAGCAGCCGATCACTAGCGGGGAACACAGATACGCAGTATTTT.

The chain carries TRBV5-4 and TRBJ2-5, with TRBD2 matching 7 bases. CDR3 length equals 16 residues. With V trimmed by 3 bases and J by 5 bases, 13 bases remained unmatched. CDR1 and CDR2 from the germline V gene are SGHNT and YYREEE (reference sequence). The CDR3 is CASSYPGGRREETQYF. CDR3 sequence (DNA): TGTGCCAGCAGCTATCCTGGCGGGAGAAGGGAGGAGACCCAGTACTTC. Full variable domain (remainder filled in from reference TRBV5-4 and TRBJ2-5): ETGVTQSPTHLIKTRGQQVTLRCSSQSGHNTVSWYQQALGQGPQFIFQYYREEENGRGNFPPRFSGLQFPNYSSELNVNALELDDSALYLCASSYPGGRREETQYFGPGTRLLVL.

The chain is built from TRBV18 and TRBJ1-5; 7 bases are shared with TRBD1. This CDR3 spans 17 amino acids. J lost 4 bases, V lost 1 base, and 10 bases had no gene match. CDR1 and CDR2 (germline): KGHSH, LQKENI. The CDR3 bases are TGTGCCAGCTCACCACAAGGAGGGGGCGCGGGAAATCAGCCCCAGCATTTT. This codes for CASSPQGGGAGNQPQHF.

The chain recombines TRBV11-2 with TRBJ2-7; 11 bases match TRBD1. The V and J ends lost 5 bases and 2 bases, in that order; junction bases with no gene match: 5. Germline V CDR1 and CDR2: SGHAT, FQNNGV. The CDR3 is made up of 15 amino acids. CDR3 protein: CASSLLGQGAYEQYF. In DNA form, the CDR3 reads TGTGCCAGCAGCCTGCTGGGACAGGGGGCCTACGAGCAGTACTTC. Based on the CDR3 plus reference TRBV11-2 and TRBJ2-7, the full variable domain is EAGVAQSPRYKIIEKRQSVAFWCNPISGHATLYWYQQILGQGPKLLIQFQNNGVVDDSQLPKDRFSAERLKGVDSTLKIQPAKLEDSAVYLCASSLLGQGAYEQYFGPGTRLTVT.

V is TRBV4-1 and J is TRBJ2-1, with 10 bases identical to TRBD2. The junction had 10 bases not matched to a gene; V was cut back by 3 bases and J by 5 bases. The CDR3 totals 17 residues. CDR1 is MGHRA and CDR2 is YSYEKL in the germline V gene. DNA for the CDR3: TGCGCCAGCAGCCAGGTCCCCAGAGCGGGGGGGCACAATGAGCAGTTCTTC. Protein: CASSQVPRAGGHNEQFF.

The chain has TRBV2 and TRBJ1-1, with D possibly being TRBD1 (6 bases). Per germline, CDR1 SNHLY and CDR2 FYNNEI. The CDR3 has 13 residues. The ends were cut back, 7 bases at V and 5 bases at J, with 14 bases in the middle. CDR3 residues: CASIPGVWTEAFF. CDR3 coding DNA: TGTGCCAGCATCCCAGGGGTGTGGACTGAAGCTTTCTTT.

The V and J genes are TRBV7-8 and TRBJ2-7; D is perhaps TRBD1 (6 bases). CDR1 is SGHVS and CDR2 is FQNEAQ in the germline V gene. The germline V and J ends were trimmed by 5 bases and 7 bases, with 12 bases remaining between them. This CDR3 contains 12 residues. CDR3 DNA: TGTGCCAGCAGCCAAATAGGGACAGAGCAGTACTTC. Amino acid sequence: CASSQIGTEQYF.

The rearrangement links TRBV6-1 to TRBJ1-2, with D possibly being TRBD1 (5 bases). Deletions cut 6 bases from V and 2 bases from J, with 10 bases between. Germline CDR1 reads MNHNS; CDR2 reads SASEGT. This CDR3 is built from 13 residues. CDR3: CASRVTDNYGYTF. The CDR3 DNA sequence: TGTGCCAGCAGAGTGACAGACAACTATGGCTACACCTTC.

This chain connects TRBV6-1 to TRBJ2-5, with a weak D call TRBD2 (6 bases). The germline V and J ends were trimmed by 0 bases and 9 bases, with 14 bases remaining between them. The CDR3 runs to 14 residues. Germline V gene lookup returns CDR1 MNHNS and CDR2 SASEGT. The CDR3 sequence is CASSEARAGGAQYF. The CDR3 region has the DNA TGTGCCAGCAGTGAAGCCAGAGCAGGAGGGGCCCAGTACTTC.

This sequence joins TRBV5-1 and TRBJ1-1; D may be TRBD1 (5 bases). This CDR3 contains 16 residues. V lost 4 bases and J lost 1, with 17 bases in between. Germline V lookup: CDR1 SGHRS, CDR2 YFSETQ. The CDR3 DNA is TGCGCCAGCAGCCACGGTCACCAAACAGGGAACACTGAAGCTTTCTTT. This gives the protein CASSHGHQTGNTEAFF.

The rearrangement joins TRBV6-1 to TRBJ2-3; TRBD1 agrees at 8 bases. J gave up 4 bases and V 6 bases, and 9 bases lay outside the gene matches. CDR1 MNHNS and CDR2 SASEGT come from the germline V gene. CDR3 length: 15 residues. The CDR3 DNA follows: TGTGCCAGCAGGCCGACAGGGGATTTTGCAGATACGCAGTATTTT. This encodes CASRPTGDFADTQYF.

This chain uses TRBV5-6 with TRBJ1-1; weak D call: TRBD1 (6 bases). CDR1 and CDR2 from the germline V gene are SGHDT and YYEEEE. Trimming took off 4 bases at V and 11 bases at J, with 27 bases between the two ends. The CDR3 length is 16 residues. This chain's CDR3 is CASSRRGLHRPFEAFF. CDR3 DNA sequence: TGTGCCAGCAGCCGGCGGGGGCTACACCGACCCTTTGAGGCTTTCTTT.

The chain has TRBV6-1 and TRBJ2-6, with 7 nucleotides matching TRBD1. CDR3 length equals 18 residues. Germline V CDR1 and CDR2: MNHNS, SASEGT. Trimming cost V 1 base and J 0 bases; bases outside gene matches: 6. The CDR3 is CASSEGGTADSGANVLTF. The CDR3 DNA follows: TGTGCCAGCAGTGAAGGGGGGACAGCCGACTCTGGGGCCAACGTCCTGACTTTC.

This clone was observed a handful of times. The rearrangement joins TRBV7-9 to TRBJ2-2; D unresolved. Trimming cost V 5 bases and J 1 base, with 8 bases left between them. CDR3 length equals 14 residues. Germline V gene lookup returns CDR1 SEHNR and CDR2 FQNEAQ (reference sequence). CDR3 loop: CASSPDWNTGELFF. CDR3 bases: TGTGCCAGCAGCCCAGACTGGAACACCGGGGAGCTGTTTTTT.

The V gene is TRBV5-4, the J gene TRBJ2-5; 10 bases are shared with TRBD1. Germline V gene sequence: CDR1 SGHNT, CDR2 YYREEE (reference sequence). With 0 bases clipped from V and 6 bases from J, the junction kept 5 bases outside the gene matches. CDR3 length: 15 amino acids. CDR3 sequence: CASSLGTGGGKTQYF. DNA of the CDR3: TGTGCCAGCAGCTTGGGGACAGGGGGGGGAAAGACCCAGTACTTC.

This chain uses TRBV7-2 with TRBJ2-2; weak D call: TRBD1 (5 bases). The CDR3 is 16 amino acids. The ends were cut back, 2 bases at V and 5 bases at J, with 15 bases in the middle. Germline CDR1 and CDR2: SGHTA and FQGNSA. The CDR3 bases are TGTGCCAGCAGCTTATTTCAGGGTGTGAGAACCGGGGAGCTGTTTTTT. It specifies CASSLFQGVRTGELFF.

V usage is TRBV29-1 and J usage is TRBJ1-3, with D unclear. V gave up 2 bases and J gave up 0 bases, with 11 bases separating them. The CDR3 is 15 amino acids. Germline loops: CDR1 SQVTM, CDR2 ANQGSEA. The CDR3 bases are TGCAGCGTTGAATCGTACGAGAGCTCTGGAAACACCATATATTTT. It codes for CSVESYESSGNTIYF.